What follows are 14 T cell receptor beta chains derived from one specimen sequenced in a study of cytotoxic CD8 clonotypes in ibrutinib-treated CLL (dated by TCRdb to the early 2020s). Receptors were amplified or captured by the immunoSEQ multiplex PCR assay. Not all clones reach the TCRdb copy of this immuneACCESS table, which keeps in-frame sequences only. Checked studies attribute under half of the gap to unresolved V genes and leave the rest unexplained. In this sample the table shows roughly 190,000 clones, around three quarters of which occur a single time. The ten top clones hold about an eighth of the sample. The label giving this sample's time point can be read as: 20 to 25 months on ibrutinib. Material: PBMCs, obtained after 24 months of ibrutinib treatment. All receptors come from a human donor with chronic lymphocytic leukemia.

The CDR3 DNA sequence: TGCGCCAGCAGCCAAGCCAGGGCTCACACAGATACGCAGTATTTT. It yields the protein CASSQARAHTDTQYF. V and J are TRBV4-3 and TRBJ2-3, with a tentative D call TRBD1 (5 bases). V was cut by 1 base and J by 2 bases, with 10 bases left in between. This CDR3 contains 15 residues. Germline V CDR1 and CDR2: LGHNA, YSLEER.

This sequence joins TRBV6-5 and TRBJ2-7; D might be TRBD2 (5 bases). The CDR3 totals 15 residues. CDR1 is MNHEY, CDR2 SVGAGI, per germline. The V and J ends lost 0 bases and 2 bases respectively, with 11 bases between them. DNA of the CDR3: TGTGCCAGCAGTTACTCCCCGGGATCCGCCTACGAGCAGTACTTC. Its protein product is CASSYSPGSAYEQYF.

The V call is TRBV30, the J call TRBJ2-2; 7 bases fit TRBD2. Germline V gene data show CDR1 as GTSNPN and CDR2 as SVGIG (reference sequence). This CDR3 is 13 amino acids long. The CDR3 region is CVLSGANTGELFF. The CDR3 bases are TGTGTCCTCAGCGGGGCGAACACCGGGGAGCTGTTTTTT.

J is TRBJ1-2 and V is TRBV28; 10 bases fit TRBD1. V lost 5 bases and J lost 2; bases outside the gene matches: 11. The CDR3 has 17 amino acids. The germline CDR1 and CDR2 sequences are MDHEN and SYDVKM. In DNA form, the CDR3 reads TGTGCCAGCAGTGTAACCGGGACAGGGGTTAGGAACTATGGCTACACCTTC. Translating it yields CASSVTGTGVRNYGYTF.

The chain has TRBV6-6 and TRBJ2-7; D call uncertain. Germline V gene sequence: CDR1 MNHNY, CDR2 SVGAGI (reference sequence). The CDR3 is made up of 15 amino acids. The V end lost 5 bases, the J end lost 0 bases, and 14 bases lay between the germline ends. The CDR3 loop reads CASSPLALNSYEQYF. The CDR3 DNA follows: TGTGCCAGCAGTCCCCTTGCACTAAACTCCTACGAGCAGTACTTC.

This chain connects TRBV27 to TRBJ2-5, with unresolved D. The CDR3 extends over 14 amino acids. Trimming removed 6 bases from V and 5 bases from J, with 16 bases in between. Germline V lookup: CDR1 MNHEY, CDR2 SMNVEV (reference sequence). The CDR3 here is CASSNRFLGETQYF. CDR3 in DNA: TGTGCCAGCAGCAACCGTTTCCTGGGGGAGACCCAGTACTTC.

The count of this clone is one. The chain links TRBV27 to TRBJ2-1; D unclear. The CDR3 extends over 11 amino acids. Trimming stripped 8 bases from V and 9 bases from J, with 11 bases between. Germline CDR1 MNHEY, CDR2 SMNVEV (reference sequence). The CDR3, as DNA: TGTGCCAGCGGCCCGCGTAGTGAGCAGTTCTTC. The encoded protein is CASGPRSEQFF.

The J gene is TRBJ2-7, the V gene TRBV4-2, with TRBD2 identical over 8 bases. Germline values: CDR1 LGHNA, CDR2 YNFKEQ. With 4 bases clipped from V and 3 bases from J, the junction kept 8 bases outside the gene matches. The CDR3 length is 15 residues. The CDR3 nucleotides read TGTGCCAGCAGCCCGGGACTGAGCGGGGGCTACGAGCAGTACTTC. Its protein product is CASSPGLSGGYEQYF.

V gene TRBV9 combines with J gene TRBJ2-3; D not certain. Trimming left V 2 bases short and J 0 bases short, with 7 bases between. Germline assignment: CDR1 SGDLS and CDR2 YYNGEE. The CDR3 extends over 14 amino acids. The CDR3 DNA sequence: TGTGCCAGCAGCGTGACCGATAGCACAGATACGCAGTATTTT. It codes for CASSVTDSTDTQYF. Based on the CDR3 plus reference TRBV9 and TRBJ2-3, the full variable domain is DSGVTQTPKHLITATGQRVTLRCSPRSGDLSVYWYQQSLDQGLQFLIQYYNGEERAKGNILERFSAQQFPDLHSELNLSSLELGDSALYFCASSVTDSTDTQYFGPGTRLTVL.

The chain carries TRBV28 and TRBJ1-1, with D perhaps matching TRBD1 (6 bases). V lost 3 bases and J lost 1, with 9 bases in between. Germline CDR1 is MDHEN and CDR2 is SYDVKM. The CDR3 runs to 14 residues. DNA of the CDR3: TGTGCCAGCAGTTTTCACAGGGAGAACACTGAAGCTTTCTTT. Its translation: CASSFHRENTEAFF.

V gene TRBV6-5 combines with J gene TRBJ2-7; 9 nucleotides match TRBD2. The CDR3 runs 15 residues. V dropped 4 bases and J dropped 4; count of bases not matched to a gene: 8. The germline V gene encodes CDR1 MNHEY and CDR2 SVGAGI. This chain's CDR3 is CASSFQREEVYEQYF. As DNA, the CDR3 is TGTGCCAGCAGTTTCCAGCGGGAGGAGGTTTACGAGCAGTACTTC.

This clone occurred once. The chain carries TRBV19 and TRBJ1-2; TRBD1 matches 8 bases. The CDR3 length is 14 residues. CDR1 and CDR2 from the germline V gene are LNHDA and SQIVND (reference sequence). Unmatched junction bases numbered 7, after V lost 3 bases and J lost 7 bases. The CDR3 DNA sequence: TGTGCCAGTAGTATTCTAGGACAGGGTCGTGGCTACACCTTC. Its translation: CASSILGQGRGYTF.

The count of this clone is one. The chain employs TRBV6-5 and TRBJ2-2; D is ambiguous. This CDR3 is 15 amino acids long. The V gene lost 5 bases and the J gene lost 5 bases, with 15 bases spanning the gap. CDR1 and CDR2 from the germline V gene are MNHEY and SVGAGI. The CDR3 DNA sequence: TGTGCCAGCAGTCCTCGGTCAGTCGTGACCGGGGAGCTGTTTTTT. Its translation is CASSPRSVVTGELFF.

The J gene is TRBJ2-7, the V gene TRBV14; 8 bases align to TRBD2. The junction had 9 bases not matched to a gene; V was cut back by 4 bases and J by 4 bases. The CDR3 is made up of 15 amino acids. Germline CDR1 reads SGHDN; CDR2 reads FVKESK. In DNA, the CDR3 is TGTGCCAGCAGCCCCGTGATAGCGGGACTTTACGAGCAGTACTTC. This codes for CASSPVIAGLYEQYF.